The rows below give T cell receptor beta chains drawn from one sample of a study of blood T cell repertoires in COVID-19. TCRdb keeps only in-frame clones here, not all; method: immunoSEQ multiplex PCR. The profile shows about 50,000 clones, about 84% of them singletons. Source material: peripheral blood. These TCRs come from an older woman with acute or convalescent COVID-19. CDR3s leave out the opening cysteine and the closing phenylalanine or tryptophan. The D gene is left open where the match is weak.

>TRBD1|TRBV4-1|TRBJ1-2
ASSHTGGAGYGYT
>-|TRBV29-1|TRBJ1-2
SVGYRESSWGYT
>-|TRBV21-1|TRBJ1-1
ASSNYPGQMNTEAF
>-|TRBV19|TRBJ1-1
ASSIYGAGSKHTEAF
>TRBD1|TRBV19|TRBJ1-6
ASSTGQGLRGSPLH
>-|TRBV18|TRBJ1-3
ASSDTGGTKSSGNTIY
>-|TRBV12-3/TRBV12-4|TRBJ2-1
ASSPPNYNEQF
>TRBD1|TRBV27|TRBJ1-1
ASRHGQASSTEAF
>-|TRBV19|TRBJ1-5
ASSIGTAPGQPQH
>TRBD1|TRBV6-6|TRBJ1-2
ASRKQGSDGYT
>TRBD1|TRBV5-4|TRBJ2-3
ASSRDRADTQY
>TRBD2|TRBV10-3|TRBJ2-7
AISEGGGVYEQY
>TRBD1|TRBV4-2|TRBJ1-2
ASSPGQGFYGYT
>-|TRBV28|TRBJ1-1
ASTEIPNTEAF
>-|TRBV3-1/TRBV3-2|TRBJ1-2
ASSQGRGNYGYT
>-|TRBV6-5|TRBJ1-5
ASSLSGKDQPQH
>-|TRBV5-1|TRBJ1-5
ASSFYSNQPQH
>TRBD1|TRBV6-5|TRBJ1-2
ASSQRGQGDGYT
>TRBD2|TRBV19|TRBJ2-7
ASSMVPSGSYEQY
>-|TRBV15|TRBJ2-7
ATSLQEGEQY
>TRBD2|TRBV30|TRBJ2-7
AWSGAGGGHEQY
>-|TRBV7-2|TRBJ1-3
ASSPGAGNTIY
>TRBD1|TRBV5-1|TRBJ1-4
ASSPGQGKEKLF
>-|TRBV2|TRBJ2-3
ASSDLGRTSTDTQY
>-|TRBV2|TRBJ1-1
ASKRGFMNTEAF
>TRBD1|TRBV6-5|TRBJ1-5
VSWGQGLNQPQH
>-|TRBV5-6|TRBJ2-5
ASSPPNGQPGQTQY
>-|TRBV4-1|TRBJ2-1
ASSPSREYNEQF
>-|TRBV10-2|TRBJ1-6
ASSQDAGSPLH
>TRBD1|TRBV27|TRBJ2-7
ASKISGTDYEQY
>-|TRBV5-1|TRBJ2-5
ASSLGQVQTQY
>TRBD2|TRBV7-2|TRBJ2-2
ASSRERGGELF
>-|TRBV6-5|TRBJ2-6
ASSYYTRANVLT
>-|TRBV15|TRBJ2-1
ATSRDPDGRRDLSEQF
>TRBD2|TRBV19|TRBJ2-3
ASRVEGLAGIADTQY
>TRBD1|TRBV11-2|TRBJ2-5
ASSLPGQGQETQY
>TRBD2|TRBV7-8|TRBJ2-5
ASSLVGRQRGGLQETQY
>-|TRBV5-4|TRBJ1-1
ASSSPPRQNTEAF
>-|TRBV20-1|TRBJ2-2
SARESGELF
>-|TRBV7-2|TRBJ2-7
ASSFDYSYEQY
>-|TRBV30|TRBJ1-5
AWSLGGGQPQH
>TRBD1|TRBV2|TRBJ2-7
ASSVDRAIWQY
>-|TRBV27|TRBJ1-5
ASSLSGHRNQPQH
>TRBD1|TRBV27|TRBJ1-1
ASSSYRGGNTEAF
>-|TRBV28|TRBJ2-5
ASSLSGANEETQY
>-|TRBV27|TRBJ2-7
ASSPWGTSSYEQY
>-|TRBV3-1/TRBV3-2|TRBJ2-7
ASSQRGGVY
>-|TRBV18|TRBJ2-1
ASSPSALGYNEQF
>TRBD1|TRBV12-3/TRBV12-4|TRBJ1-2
ASSSGTGGYT
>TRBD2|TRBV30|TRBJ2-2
AWSRGGHTGELF
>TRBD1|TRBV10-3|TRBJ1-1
AIRGTGSLEAF
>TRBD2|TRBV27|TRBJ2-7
ASSLRLGGEQY
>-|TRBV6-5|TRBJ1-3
ASSYGGMAAGNTIY
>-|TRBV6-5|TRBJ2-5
ASRGTEVGTQY
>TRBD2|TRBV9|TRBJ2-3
ASSAGLAGGPGVDTQY